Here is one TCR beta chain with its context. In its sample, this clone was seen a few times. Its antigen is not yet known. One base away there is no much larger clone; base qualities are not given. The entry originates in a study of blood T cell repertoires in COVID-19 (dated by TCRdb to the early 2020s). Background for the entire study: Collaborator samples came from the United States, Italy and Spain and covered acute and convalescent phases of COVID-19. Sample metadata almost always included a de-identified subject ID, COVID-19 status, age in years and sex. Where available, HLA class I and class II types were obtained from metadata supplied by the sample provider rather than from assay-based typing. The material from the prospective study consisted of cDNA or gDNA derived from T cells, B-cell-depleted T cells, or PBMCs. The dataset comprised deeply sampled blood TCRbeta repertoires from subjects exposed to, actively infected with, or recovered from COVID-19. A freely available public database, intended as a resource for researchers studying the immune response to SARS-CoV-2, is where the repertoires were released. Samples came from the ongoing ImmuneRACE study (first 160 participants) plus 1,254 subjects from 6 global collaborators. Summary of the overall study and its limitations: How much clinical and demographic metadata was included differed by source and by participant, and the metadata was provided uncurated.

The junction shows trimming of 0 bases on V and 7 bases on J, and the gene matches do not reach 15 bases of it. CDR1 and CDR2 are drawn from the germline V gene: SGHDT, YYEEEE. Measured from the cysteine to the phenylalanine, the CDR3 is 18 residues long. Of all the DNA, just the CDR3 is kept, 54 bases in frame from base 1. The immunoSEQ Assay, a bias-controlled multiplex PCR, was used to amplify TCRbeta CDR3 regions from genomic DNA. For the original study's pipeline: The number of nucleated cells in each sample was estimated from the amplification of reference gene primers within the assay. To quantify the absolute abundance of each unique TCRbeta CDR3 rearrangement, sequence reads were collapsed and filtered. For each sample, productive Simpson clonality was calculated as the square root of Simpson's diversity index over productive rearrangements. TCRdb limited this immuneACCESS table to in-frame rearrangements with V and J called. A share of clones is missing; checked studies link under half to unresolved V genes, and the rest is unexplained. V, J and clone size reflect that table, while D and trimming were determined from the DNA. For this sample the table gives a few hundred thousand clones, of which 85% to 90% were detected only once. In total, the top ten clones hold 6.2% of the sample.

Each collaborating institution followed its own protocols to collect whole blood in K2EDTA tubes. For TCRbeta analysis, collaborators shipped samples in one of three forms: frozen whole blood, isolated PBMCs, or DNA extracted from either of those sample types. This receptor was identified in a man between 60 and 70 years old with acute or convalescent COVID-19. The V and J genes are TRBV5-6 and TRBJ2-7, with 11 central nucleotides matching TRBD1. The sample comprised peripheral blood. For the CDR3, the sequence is CASSLAGTGGSQVGEQYF. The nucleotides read TGTGCCAGCAGCTTGGCCGGGACAGGGGGAAGTCAAGTGGGTGAGCAGTACTTC.